The 30 T cell receptor beta chains below all came from one sample that was sequenced in a study of CD8 T cells in Susac syndrome. RNA in amounts of roughly 0.5 to 1 ug was reverse transcribed with random hexamers. TCRdb re-called the immunoSEQ multiplex PCR reads through MiXCR, storing one row per CDR3 protein. In the table there are about 240,000 distinct CDR3 sequences, 90% to 96% of which are singletons. Material: CD4+ T cells from PBMCs. The receptor set was obtained from a human donor with Susac syndrome.

This chain links TRBV20-1 with TRBJ1-1, with D uncertain. The CDR3 length is 14 residues. Trimming stripped 6 bases from V and 1 base from J, with 15 bases between. The V gene's germline CDR1 is DFQATT and CDR2 SNEGSKA (reference sequence). The chain's CDR3 is CSAARQVANTEAFF. CDR3 in DNA: TGCAGTGCCGCCCGGCAGGTGGCGAACACTGAAGCTTTCTTT.

The V call is TRBV7-8, the J call TRBJ2-3; a possible D gene is TRBD2 (7 bases). Looked up from germline, CDR1 is SGHVS and CDR2 is FQNEAQ. Trimming left V 2 bases short and J 5 bases short, with 11 bases between. The CDR3 contains 14 residues. The CDR3 spells CASSLHGGLDTQYF. CDR3 DNA sequence: TGTGCCAGCAGCTTACACGGGGGGCTAGATACGCAGTATTTT.

V and J are TRBV30 and TRBJ2-6, with TRBD2 matching 14 bases. Per germline, CDR1 GTSNPN and CDR2 SVGIG (reference sequence). J was trimmed by 3 bases and V by 2 bases; bases with no gene match: 3. This CDR3 is built from 17 residues. This CDR3 is CAWSWGLAGVGANVLTF. The CDR3 coding sequence is TGTGCCTGGAGTTGGGGACTAGCGGGAGTTGGGGCCAACGTCCTGACTTTC.

V is TRBV25-1 and J is TRBJ2-7; a weak D match, TRBD1 (5 bases). Germline CDR1 is MGHDK and CDR2 is SYGVNS. Trimming pared 2 bases from V and 3 bases from J, leaving 5 bases between. This CDR3 spans 12 amino acids. The CDR3: CASSEQGYEQYF. In DNA, the CDR3 is TGTGCCAGCAGTGAACAGGGCTACGAGCAGTACTTC.

V usage is TRBV7-2 and J usage is TRBJ2-1; 10 bases align to TRBD2. The V segment lost 3 bases and the J segment 4 bases; nucleotides outside the gene matches: 6. Germline loops: CDR1 SGHTA, CDR2 FQGNSA. This CDR3 has 16 amino acids. The CDR3 protein is CASSFGASGSYNEQFF. The CDR3 DNA follows: TGTGCCAGCAGCTTCGGCGCTAGCGGGAGTTACAATGAGCAGTTCTTC.

The chain couples TRBV15 to TRBJ2-5; the D gene is possibly TRBD2 (5 bases). The CDR3 loop spans 15 amino acids. Deletions cut 0 bases from V and 2 bases from J, with 10 bases between. The V gene's germline CDR1 is LNHNV and CDR2 YYDKDF (reference sequence). The CDR3 loop is CATSREPTRQETQYF. CDR3 sequence (DNA): TGTGCCACCAGCAGAGAGCCAACTAGACAAGAGACCCAGTACTTC.

The rearrangement links TRBV13 to TRBJ2-2; D unclear. V gave up 3 bases and J gave up 6 bases, with 11 bases separating them. The CDR3 has 14 residues. Germline V gives CDR1 PRHDT, CDR2 FYEKMQ (reference sequence). DNA of the CDR3: TGTGCCAGCAGCTTTTCTTTTACGTCCGGGGAGCTGTTTTTT. This codes for CASSFSFTSGELFF.

The chain carries TRBV28 and TRBJ2-5; D unclear. Germline lookup yields CDR1 MDHEN and CDR2 SYDVKM. The CDR3 sequence is 12 residues long. V was shortened by 5 bases and J by 1 base, with 5 bases between the two germline ends. The DNA for the CDR3 is TGTGCCAGCAGTGATATCCAAGAGACCCAGTACTTC. Residues: CASSDIQETQYF.

Only one count was recorded for this clonotype. CDR3 sequence: CASSTTTGTGTDTQYF. The CDR3 DNA reads TGTGCCAGCAGCACAACCACCGGGACAGGCACAGATACGCAGTATTTT. This chain uses TRBV7-8 with TRBJ2-3; 7 bases align to TRBD1. The CDR3 consists of 16 residues. Germline V CDR1 and CDR2: SGHVS, FQNEAQ. The V gene end was trimmed by 5 bases and the J gene end by 1 base; junction bases not matched to a gene: 9. Together with reference TRBV7-8 and TRBJ2-3, the CDR3 gives the full variable domain: GAGVSQSPRYKVAKRGQDVALRCDPISGHVSLFWYQQALGQGPEFLTYFQNEAQLDKSGLPSDRFFAERPEGSVSTLKIQRTQQEDSAVYLCASSTTTGTGTDTQYFGPGTRLTVL.

V gene TRBV20-1 combines with J gene TRBJ2-7; no firm D call. The CDR3 loop spans 13 amino acids. Germline lookup yields CDR1 DFQATT and CDR2 SNEGSKA (reference sequence). The V and J ends lost 3 bases and 0 bases respectively, with 9 bases between them. CDR3 residues: CSASPTDSYEQYF. As DNA, the CDR3 is TGCAGTGCTAGTCCAACAGACTCCTACGAGCAGTACTTC.

The rearrangement links TRBV6-1 to TRBJ1-1; D remains unclear. Per the germline V gene, CDR1 is MNHNS and CDR2 is SASEGT. The germline V and J ends were trimmed by 6 bases and 14 bases, with 16 bases remaining between them. This CDR3 contains 11 residues. CDR3 region: CASSDISVGFF. In nucleotides, the CDR3 is TGTGCCAGCAGCGACATAAGTGTGGGGTTCTTT.

This chain uses TRBV6-6 with TRBJ1-2; no reliable D call. The V end was cut by 6 bases, the J end by 9 bases, with 14 bases between. This CDR3 has 12 residues. Germline CDR1 and CDR2: MNHNY and SVGAGI (reference sequence). In DNA form, the CDR3 reads TGTGCCAGCAGCGGGGTTGAGGCGAGCTACACCTTC. Translation gives CASSGVEASYTF.

The V gene is TRBV9, the J gene TRBJ1-1; 7 bases agree with TRBD1. The CDR3 is 14 amino acids. CDR1 SGDLS and CDR2 YYNGEE come from the germline V gene. V gave up 6 bases and J gave up 3 bases; unmatched junction bases: 8. The chain's CDR3 is CASKQGGMDTEAFF. The DNA for the CDR3 is TGTGCCAGCAAGCAGGGGGGGATGGACACTGAAGCTTTCTTT.

V is TRBV18 and J is TRBJ2-5; 12 bases match TRBD2. With V trimmed by 8 bases and J by 1 base, 5 bases remained unmatched. Germline V gene lookup returns CDR1 KGHSH and CDR2 LQKENI. This CDR3 is 15 amino acids long. The CDR3 sequence: CASTGLAGIQETQYF. CDR3 DNA sequence: TGTGCCAGCACCGGACTAGCGGGAATCCAAGAGACCCAGTACTTC.

The chain links TRBV3-1 to TRBJ2-1, with 10 bases lining up with TRBD2. V lost 0 bases to trimming and J lost 7 bases; unmatched junction nucleotides: 9. CDR1 is LGHDT and CDR2 is YNNKEL in the germline V gene (reference sequence). The CDR3 is 17 residues long. The DNA of the CDR3 is TGTGCCAGCAGCCAAGAGGCTAGCGGGAGTTATCGTAATGAGCAGTTCTTC. Its protein is CASSQEASGSYRNEQFF.

The V and J genes are TRBV15 and TRBJ2-2; D is undetermined. Trimming removed 6 bases from V and 2 bases from J, with 13 bases in between. Germline V gene data show CDR1 as LNHNV and CDR2 as YYDKDF (reference sequence). The CDR3 length is 15 residues. In DNA, the CDR3 is TGTGCCACCAGTCCTGACGGGTTAAACACCGGGGAGCTGTTTTTT. It is translated as CATSPDGLNTGELFF.

The chain joins TRBV14 to TRBJ1-2; tentatively, D is TRBD1 (5 bases). Looked up from germline, CDR1 is SGHDN and CDR2 is FVKESK. This CDR3 is 17 amino acids long. With 1 base removed from V and 9 bases from J, the gap between germline ends came to 24 bases. The CDR3 loop is CASSQGEGTLDLFRYTF. In nucleotides, the CDR3 is TGTGCCAGCAGCCAAGGGGAAGGGACGCTGGACCTATTCCGCTACACCTTC.

This rearrangement joins TRBV11-2 to TRBJ1-5; D perhaps matches TRBD1 (5 bases). The ends were cut back, 4 bases at V and 11 bases at J, with 12 bases in the middle. CDR1 is SGHAT, CDR2 FQNNGV, per germline. The CDR3 spans 12 residues. The CDR3 is CASSSVQGSQHF. CDR3 bases: TGTGCCAGCAGCTCCGTCCAGGGTTCCCAGCATTTT.

This chain joins TRBV29-1 and TRBJ2-7, with 9 bases matching TRBD2. Germline V lookup: CDR1 SQVTM, CDR2 ANQGSEA. J was trimmed by 0 bases and V by 6 bases; bases with no gene match: 12. This CDR3 has 16 residues. The CDR3 DNA follows: TGCAGCGTCTCGCGGGGGGGGACCGGGATCTCCTACGAGCAGTACTTC. It is translated as CSVSRGGTGISYEQYF.

The chain uses TRBV5-1 and TRBJ1-2; a weak D match, TRBD1 (5 bases). There are 15 residues in the CDR3. With 0 bases removed from V and 3 bases from J, the gap between germline ends came to 12 bases. CDR1 is SGHRS, CDR2 YFSETQ, per germline. CDR3 nucleotides: TGCGCCAGCAGCTTGGGGCCGGGACTCTACTATGGCTACACCTTC. This encodes CASSLGPGLYYGYTF. Drawing the rest from reference TRBV5-1 and TRBJ1-2, the complete variable domain is KAGVTQTPRYLIKTRGQQVTLSCSPISGHRSVSWYQQTPGQGLQFLFEYFSETQRNKGNFPGRFSGRQFSNSRSEMNVSTLELGDSALYLCASSLGPGLYYGYTFGSGTRLTVV.

The chain recombines TRBV29-1 with TRBJ1-2; D call uncertain. The CDR3 consists of 14 residues. Germline V gene data show CDR1 as SQVTM and CDR2 as ANQGSEA. Trimming cost V 3 bases and J 2 bases, with 13 bases left between them. As DNA, the CDR3 is TGCAGCGTTGAGGTACAGAGAAGAAACTATGGCTACACCTTC. This codes for CSVEVQRRNYGYTF.

This chain connects TRBV9 to TRBJ1-2; no definite D call. Germline V CDR1 and CDR2: SGDLS, YYNGEE. The CDR3 totals 17 residues. Trimming pared 0 bases from V and 7 bases from J, leaving 22 bases between. CDR3 bases: TGTGCCAGCAGCGTAGTCCTTCACGGAGGAAGTTTGGGTGGCTACACCTTC. This codes for CASSVVLHGGSLGGYTF.

This clonotype was counted a single time. The chain uses TRBV25-1 and TRBJ2-1; D not certain. Trimming cost V 7 bases and J 0 bases, with 10 bases left between them. Germline V gives CDR1 MGHDK, CDR2 SYGVNS. The CDR3 length is 14 residues. CDR3: CASKAVGSYNEQFF. The CDR3 nucleotides read TGTGCCAGCAAGGCGGTCGGCTCCTACAATGAGCAGTTCTTC.

This clonotype was picked up one time. One end of the junction is discordant with germline, which a read error may explain. The genes are TRBV4-1 and TRBJ2-4, with D perhaps matching TRBD1 (6 bases). This CDR3 has 17 residues. Germline V gene lookup returns CDR1 MGHRA and CDR2 YSYEKL. The DNA for the CDR3 is TGTGCCAGCAGCCAAGATGGATCAGGGGTAGCCAAAAACATTCAGTACTTC. Amino acid sequence: CASSQDGSGVAKNIQYF.

The chain uses TRBV5-4 and TRBJ2-7, with D perhaps matching TRBD1 or TRBD2 (6 bases each). The V gene's germline CDR1 is SGHNT and CDR2 YYREEE (reference sequence). Trimming left V 6 bases short and J 3 bases short, with 22 bases between. The CDR3 is made up of 16 amino acids. The CDR3 DNA sequence: TGTGCCAGCACCCCAAGGGGGGTAGCGGACTTCTACGAGCAGTACTTC. Translation gives CASTPRGVADFYEQYF.

V is TRBV11-3 and J is TRBJ2-1, with D possibly TRBD1 on 6 matching bases. V lost 5 bases and J 10 bases, leaving 12 bases between the germline ends. The CDR3 loop spans 12 amino acids. Looked up from germline, CDR1 is SGHNT and CDR2 is YENEEA. The CDR3 DNA sequence: TGTGCCAGCAGCCGAACCGGGACAGAGCAGTTCTTC. This codes for CASSRTGTEQFF.

The chain combines TRBV29-1 with TRBJ2-3; D is unclear. V gave up 6 bases and J gave up 3 bases, with 16 bases separating them. CDR1 and CDR2 from the germline V gene are SQVTM and ANQGSEA. The CDR3 spans 14 residues. The DNA of the CDR3 is TGCAGCGTGAGGACCTCCCGTGCGACAGATACGCAGTATTTT. It is translated as CSVRTSRATDTQYF.

The chain couples TRBV19 to TRBJ2-7; unclear D gene. This CDR3 contains 11 residues. The germline CDR1 and CDR2 sequences are LNHDA and SQIVND (reference sequence). V was trimmed by 10 bases and J by 5 bases, leaving 12 bases between them. CDR3 region: CATSDGDEQYF. CDR3 DNA sequence: TGTGCCACCTCCGATGGGGACGAGCAGTACTTC.

This chain uses TRBV5-1 with TRBJ1-2; the D is unclear. Trimming cost V 4 bases and J 4 bases, with 14 bases left between them. Germline V gene lookup returns CDR1 SGHRS and CDR2 YFSETQ. The CDR3 runs 14 residues. In DNA, the CDR3 is TGCGCCAGCAGCCCAGGAGGGTGGGCCTATGGCTACACCTTC. This encodes CASSPGGWAYGYTF.

The J gene is TRBJ2-7, the V gene TRBV18; tentatively, D is TRBD1 (6 bases). CDR1 KGHSH and CDR2 LQKENI come from the germline V gene. V shed 2 bases and J shed 3 bases, with 11 bases lying between them. This CDR3 region has 14 residues. CDR3 sequence (DNA): TGTGCCAGCTCACCAAGGGCAGGGGACTACGAGCAGTACTTC. Protein sequence: CASSPRAGDYEQYF.